There are many counts of the clone carrying this T cell receptor (beta chain). Its antigen is undetermined. V shed 4 bases and J shed 1 base, with 8 bases lying between them. The CDR3 runs 13 residues. The V gene's germline CDR1 is SGHRS and CDR2 YFSETQ. This sample is drawn from a study of blood T cells in healthy people across ages. Study results and limitations: CMV infection status of these donors was not known. Whereas aged donors had fewer naive CD4+ cells, long-lived donors had more of them and higher diversity.

A second PCR, run for roughly 7 to 11 cycles, used a sample-barcoded 5' primer plus a J-beta primer mix. One entry per CDR3 protein, called by TCRdb with MiXCR from the 5' RACE reads. The table records hundreds of thousands of distinct CDR3 sequences, under 65% of them present only once. The chain has TRBV5-1 and TRBJ2-5; a weak D match, TRBD1 (6 bases). The TCR originated in an elderly woman in good health. Source material: blood. Here the CDR3 DNA reads TGCGCCAGCAGCGTGGACAGCCAAGAGACCCAGTACTTC. It is translated as CASSVDSQETQYF.